The rows below give T cell receptor beta chains drawn from one sample of a study of T cell responses to AZD1222 COVID-19 vaccine. The protocol was immunoSEQ multiplex PCR, while the TCRdb copy is restricted to in-frame clones and leaves out a portion. The sample lists tens of thousands of clones, approximately 90% occurring once. The specimen was peripheral blood, collected on day 0 of AZD1222 vaccination. These TCRs come from an adult in good health. CDR3s include the opening cysteine and the closing phenylalanine or tryptophan.

17	TRBJ2-3	TRBV19	CASSIEQGTHRADTQYF
14	TRBJ1-2	TRBV24-1	CATSDLDRNYGYTF
13	TRBJ2-7	TRBV27	CASSLRYSYEQYF
11	TRBJ2-5	TRBV6-5	CASSNRETQYF
15	TRBJ1-3	TRBV18	CASSPPGGQRNTIYF
12	TRBJ2-3	TRBV6-5	CASSPPGHTQYF
15	TRBJ1-2	TRBV28	CASSNHGSSNYGYTF
11	TRBJ2-7	TRBV30	CASQRIYEQYF
13	TRBJ1-2	TRBV4-3	CASSQDVGYGYTF
17	TRBJ2-2	TRBV28	CASSLLVGQGNTGELFF
14	TRBJ1-6	TRBV28	CASRTGTNNSPLHF
15	TRBJ2-2	TRBV7-2	CASSFTPLYTGELFF
15	TRBJ2-2	TRBV6-5	CASSKNSNGDGELFF
13	TRBJ1-2	TRBV6-5	CASSYSRRGGYTF
14	TRBJ1-5	TRBV7-9	CASSLGYSNQPQHF
15	TRBJ1-3	TRBV5-5	CASSLSRRSGNTIYF
11	TRBJ1-2	TRBV29-1	CSVDMVYGYTF
16	TRBJ2-3	TRBV5-1	CASTLGWTGGMDTQYF
11	TRBJ2-7	TRBV29-1	CSVQGAYEQYF
14	TRBJ2-1	TRBV7-3	CASSLVSSSTEQFF
15	TRBJ1-5	TRBV5-6	CASSQLTGANQPQHF
14	TRBJ1-1	TRBV5-1	CASSLDGMNTEAFF
12	TRBJ1-5	TRBV19	CATAGEGLAQHF
14	TRBJ2-2	TRBV24-1	CATSPQWDTGELFF
17	TRBJ1-3	TRBV19	CASSLGGQGSSGNTIYF
13	TRBJ1-2	TRBV12-3/TRBV12-4	CASSHGQGYGYTF
17	TRBJ2-7	TRBV5-6	CASSLLGGTAPGDEQYF
13	TRBJ2-5	TRBV7-9	CASSRQGIETQYF
14	TRBJ2-7	TRBV7-3	CASSRAGSSYEQYF
20	TRBJ1-4	TRBV7-8	CASSLGVLGQATATNEKLFF
14	TRBJ2-2	TRBV6-5	CASRGDRASGELFF
15	TRBJ1-5	TRBV19	CASRLETGGIQPQHF
13	TRBJ1-4	TRBV4-2	CASSHPTDEKLFF
14	TRBJ1-6	TRBV4-3	CASSLDRLDSPLHF
15	TRBJ1-1	TRBV6-5	CASIPVWGKVTEAFF
13	TRBJ1-2	TRBV7-9	CASSRDRGEGYTF
15	TRBJ2-5	TRBV5-1	CASRQPGLATETQYF
18	TRBJ2-4	TRBV7-2	CASSKHGSENWAKNIQYF
16	TRBJ2-3	TRBV3-1/TRBV3-2	CASSQDLAENTDTQYF
15	TRBJ1-6	TRBV5-1	CASSPGDLASSPLHF
13	TRBJ1-4	TRBV4-1	CASSQMRIEKLFF
13	TRBJ2-3	TRBV11-3	CASSSLSGDTQYF
15	TRBJ1-2	TRBV21-1	CASSIPGQQDYGYTF
14	TRBJ2-7	TRBV7-9	CASSQWGDSYEQYF
12	TRBJ1-2	TRBV28	CASSDRVYGYTF
14	TRBJ1-2	TRBV19	CASSIPGTQYGYTF
16	TRBJ1-3	TRBV4-1	CASSQRDRGGGNTIYF
16	TRBJ2-1	TRBV7-3	CASSSLAGVTYNEQFF
15	TRBJ2-2	TRBV5-1	CASSWDRGLTGELFF